This entry is about one T cell receptor (beta chain). Its target is not known. CDR3 size: 14 residues. V lost 0 bases and J 2 bases, leaving 8 bases between the germline ends. CDR1 and CDR2 from the germline V gene are SGDLS and YYNGEE. The study reverse transcribed the entire isolated RNA, so it sequenced expressed TCRB transcripts. This table comes from immunoSEQ multiplex PCR, and its TCRdb copy is limited to in-frame clones, with some not included. Counted here are about 710,000 clones, roughly an eighth occurring once; the ten biggest clones make up nearly 0.04%. This sample stems from a study of beta chain features in type 1 diabetes. Study findings and constraints: Sequencing used cDNA, and cells with high TCR expression could therefore be over-represented. PCR might favor shorter templates, equally in patients and controls. There was a moderate but significant shortening of TCRB CDR3s in all four CD4+ subsets of Type 1 diabetes patients.

The material sequenced was naive CD4+ T cells from blood. The chain recombines TRBV9 with TRBJ1-2; D is uncertain. This TCR was sampled from a man aged 18 to 30 with type 1 diabetes. This chain's CDR3 is CASSVDLGNYGYTF. For the CDR3, the DNA is TGTGCCAGCAGCGTAGATCTCGGGAACTATGGCTACACCTTC.